Shown below are 7 T cell receptor beta chains from a single sample sequenced in a study of beta chain features in type 1 diabetes. TCRB transcripts that were expressed got sequenced, as all of the isolated RNA had been reverse transcribed. Only in-frame clones appear in the TCRdb table, and some are missing; sequencing was by immunoSEQ multiplex PCR. The data hold a few hundred thousand clones, with about 9.3% observed a single time. The sequenced sample was naive CD4+ T cells from blood. The origin of the receptors is a woman aged 18-29 years in good health.

This chain uses TRBV2 with TRBJ1-6; D gene ambiguous. Germline lookup yields CDR1 SNHLY and CDR2 FYNNEI. CDR3 size: 15 residues. V lost 3 bases, J lost 0 bases, and 6 bases lay in between. CDR3 residues: CASSETSSYNSPLHF. The CDR3 nucleotides are TGTGCCAGCAGTGAGACTAGCTCCTATAATTCACCCCTCCACTTT.

This chain uses TRBV14 with TRBJ2-7; D uncertain. The CDR3 totals 14 residues. Per germline, CDR1 SGHDN and CDR2 FVKESK. V lost 0 bases to trimming and J lost 4 bases, with 10 bases between them. The CDR3 DNA is TGTGCCAGCAGCCAAGAGTGGCAGGTTTACGAGCAGTACTTC. Its protein product is CASSQEWQVYEQYF.

This clone was recorded a few times. The rearrangement uses TRBV19 and TRBJ2-3, with D possibly matching TRBD1 (5 bases). V lost 7 bases and J 2 bases, leaving 13 bases between the germline ends. Germline CDR1 LNHDA, CDR2 SQIVND (reference sequence). This CDR3 contains 14 residues. The CDR3 spells CASTSGIFTDTQYF. The DNA of the CDR3 is TGTGCCAGTACCTCAGGGATATTCACAGATACGCAGTATTTT.

This clone has a handful of counts. This chain links TRBV25-1 with TRBJ2-7, with a weak D call TRBD1 (6 bases). V was pared by 1 base and J by 7 bases, with 17 bases between. The germline V gene has CDR1 MGHDK and CDR2 SYGVNS. This CDR3 has 15 amino acids. This chain's CDR3 is CASSESPGQAREQYF. The CDR3, as DNA: TGTGCCAGCAGTGAATCCCCGGGACAAGCTAGGGAGCAGTACTTC.

The chain has TRBV5-1 and TRBJ1-1, with D tentatively TRBD1 (6 bases). Germline V lookup: CDR1 SGHRS, CDR2 YFSETQ. Trimming stripped 6 bases from V and 6 bases from J, with 15 bases between. This CDR3 contains 13 residues. The CDR3 DNA follows: TGCGCCAGCACCCCGGCGGGGGGCCCTGAAGCTTTCTTT. The encoded protein is CASTPAGGPEAFF.

Turning to this clone: Within the sample, other DNA sequences also encode this same CDR3. J is TRBJ2-5 and V is TRBV5-1; 8 positions agree with TRBD1. The CDR3 is 14 amino acids. Looked up from germline, CDR1 is SGHRS and CDR2 is YFSETQ. J was trimmed by 5 bases and V by 4 bases; bases with no gene match: 7. CDR3 bases: TGCGCCAGCAGCCTTCAGGGGGCAGAGGAGACCCAGTACTTC. It yields the protein CASSLQGAEETQYF.

J is TRBJ1-2 and V is TRBV2; a possible D gene is TRBD1 (5 bases). This CDR3 has 14 amino acids. In germline, CDR1 is SNHLY, CDR2 FYNNEI. V was clipped by 2 bases and J by 4 bases, with 11 bases between them. In DNA form, the CDR3 reads TGTGCCAGCAGTGAAACAGGTTCCTCCTATGGCTACACCTTC. Its protein product is CASSETGSSYGYTF. Full variable domain (outside the CDR3, taken from reference TRBV2 and TRBJ1-2): EPEVTQTPSHQVTQMGQEVILRCVPISNHLYFYWYRQILGQKVEFLVSFYNNEISEKSEIFDDQFSVERPDGSNFTLKIRSTKLEDSAMYFCASSETGSSYGYTFGSGTRLTVV.